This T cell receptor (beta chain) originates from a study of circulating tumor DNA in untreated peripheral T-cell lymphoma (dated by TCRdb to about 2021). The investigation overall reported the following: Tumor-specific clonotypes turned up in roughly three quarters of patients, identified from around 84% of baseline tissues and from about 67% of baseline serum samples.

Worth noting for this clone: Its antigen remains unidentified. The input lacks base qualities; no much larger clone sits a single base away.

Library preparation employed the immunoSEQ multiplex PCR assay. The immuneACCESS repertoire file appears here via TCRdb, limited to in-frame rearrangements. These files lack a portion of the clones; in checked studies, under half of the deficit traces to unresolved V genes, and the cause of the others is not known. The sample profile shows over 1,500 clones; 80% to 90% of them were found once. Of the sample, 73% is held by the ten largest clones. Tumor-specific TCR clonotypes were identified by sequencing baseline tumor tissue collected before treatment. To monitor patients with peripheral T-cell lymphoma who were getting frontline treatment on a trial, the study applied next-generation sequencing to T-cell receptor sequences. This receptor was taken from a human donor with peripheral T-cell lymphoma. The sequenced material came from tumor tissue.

The CDR3 corresponds to CASLGQNYGYTF. The nucleotides read TGTGCCAGCCTGGGACAGAACTATGGCTACACCTTC. The chain is encoded by TRBV28 joined to TRBJ1-2, and TRBD1 aligns with 7 junction nucleotides. The CDR3 spans 12 residues, from the cysteine through the phenylalanine. Left in the record is the CDR3 DNA by itself, 36 bases read in frame from the first base. Trimming removed 8 bases from V and 2 bases from J; the gene matches leave 2 bases unexplained. The germline V gene yields MDHEN for CDR1 and SYDVKM for CDR2.